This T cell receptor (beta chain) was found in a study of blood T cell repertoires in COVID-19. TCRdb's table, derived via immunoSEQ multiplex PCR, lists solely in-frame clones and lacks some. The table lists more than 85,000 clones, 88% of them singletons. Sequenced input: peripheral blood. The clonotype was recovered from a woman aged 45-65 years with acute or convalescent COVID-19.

The CDR3 bases are TGTGCCAGCAGCCAAGATCGGGCCGGGCAGGGAGGCCTCGAGCAGTACTTC. Amino acids: CASSQDRAGQGGLEQYF. The chain joins TRBV14 to TRBJ2-7; possible D gene TRBD2, 6 bases. Germline lookup yields CDR1 SGHDN and CDR2 FVKESK. This CDR3 has 17 amino acids. V was trimmed by 0 bases and J by 6 bases, leaving 21 bases between them.